Reported below is one T cell receptor (beta chain). Other DNA sequences in this sample translate to the same CDR3. The germline gives CDR1 LGHDT, CDR2 YNNKEL (reference sequence). The CDR3 has 15 residues. With 4 bases clipped from V and 2 bases from J, the junction kept 5 bases outside the gene matches. TCRdb's copy holds only in-frame clones and misses some; the assay was immunoSEQ multiplex PCR. This sample has over 200,000 clones; around 90% occur once, and the top ten carry 5.5% to 6.5%. This record comes from a study of blood T cell repertoires in COVID-19. Sequenced: peripheral blood. The TCR comes from a man in his 60s who had recovered from COVID-19. The V and J genes are TRBV3-1 (or the pseudogene TRBV3-2) and TRBJ2-7; TRBD1 agrees at 10 bases. This chain's CDR3 is CASSPRDRGAYEQYF. In DNA, the CDR3 is TGTGCCAGCAGCCCCCGGGACAGGGGTGCCTACGAGCAGTACTTC.